This TCR beta chain is from a study of response to subunit inactivated influenza vaccine. The CDR3 contains 13 residues. Germline V gives CDR1 MDHEN, CDR2 SYDVKM. V lost 10 bases and J lost 1, with 11 bases in between. MiXCR was run by TCRdb on the RT-PCR reads, yielding one entry per CDR3 protein. Here the sample spans 530,000 or so distinct CDR3 sequences, around 25% being singletons. This clonotype has just a few counts. This specimen consisted of CD4+ T cells sorted from PBMCs, obtained about 5 days after vaccination. The V gene is TRBV28, the J gene TRBJ1-5; D is unclear. This sequence was found in a man in his fifties who received an inactivated influenza vaccine. Written as DNA, the CDR3 is TGTGCCACCAACGAGGACAGCAATCAGCCCCAGCATTTT. Translated, it gives CATNEDSNQPQHF.